This T cell receptor (beta chain) was observed in a study of T cells in Graves' hyperthyroidism and ophthalmopathy. Points from the study as a whole: Among clonotypes expanded in thyroid above 0.001, most were also found in blood.

Comment on this clonotype: Its antigen is undetermined.

TCR beta CDR3 regions were amplified from RNA transcripts. Researchers ran a first-round RT-PCR on the TCR CDR3 using the HTBI primer set. MiXCR, applied by TCRdb to the multiplex PCR reads, yields one record per CDR3 protein. The sample gives more than 500,000 distinct CDR3 sequences, about 43% of which show up once; 15% to 20% is in the top ten. Exclusions: uncontrolled infection, other autoimmune disease, pregnancy, lactation. Orbital computed tomography, thyroid ultrasound, serum thyroxine and TRAb, and clinical symptoms together informed the diagnoses. CDR3 size: 15 residues. The V and J ends lost 2 bases and 8 bases, in that order; junction bases with no gene match: 10. Per germline, CDR1 LGHNA and CDR2 YNFKEQ.

The V and J genes are TRBV4-2 and TRBJ1-2; 8 positions agree with TRBD1. The sample was peripheral blood or thyroid tissue (not recorded which). This TCR came from an adult woman with Graves' disease, either hyperthyroidism or ophthalmopathy (not recorded which). CDR3 in amino acids: CASSQKDREVEGYTF. CDR3 in DNA: TGTGCCAGCAGCCAAAAGGACAGGGAAGTGGAGGGCTACACCTTC.